The clone carrying this T cell receptor (beta chain) was found a few times. The data originate from a study of human T cells and chemical hapten exposure. Indicated time point: pre-sensitization, week 0. The treatment here: therapeutic diphenylcyclopropenone sensitization with weekly scalp DPC. Unfractionated whole blood was the source of the extracted total RNA. Each CDR3 protein is one row after TCRdb ran MiXCR on the RACE reads. The table shows more than 80,000 distinct CDR3 sequences, with about a tenth occurring only once. Sequences were derived from whole blood, sampled in connection with sensitization to the hapten diphenylcyclopropenone (DPC). The receptor was derived from a woman aged 60 to 75 with alopecia areata. Some clones in this sample may be carry-over from other donors' samples.

The CDR3 is CASRMTPSTDTQYF. The CDR3 nucleotides read TGCGCCAGCAGAATGACTCCTAGCACAGATACGCAGTATTTT. The V gene is TRBV5-1, the J gene TRBJ2-3, with D hard to call. Trimming removed 5 bases from V and 0 bases from J, with 10 bases in between. The CDR3 is 14 residues long. Germline V gene data show CDR1 as SGHRS and CDR2 as YFSETQ.